One sample yielded the 10 T cell receptor beta chains listed below, sequenced in a study of neoadjuvant anti-PD-1 for oral cavity cancer (dated by TCRdb to the early 2020s). The library was made by the immunoSEQ multiplex PCR assay. TCRdb took this table from immuneACCESS and kept in-frame rearrangements with V and J called. Such tables lack part of the clones; where checked against another copy, unresolved V genes explain under half of the gap, and the rest is unexplained. A total of around 15,000 clones appear in this sample, about three fifths of them only once. The ten top clones hold about 3% of the sample. What the time point label conveys for this sample: before neoadjuvant nivolumab. Sequenced material: PBMCs, taken before nivolumab (anti-PD-1) treatment. The receptors here all came from a person aged 35 to 85 with oral cavity squamous cell carcinoma.

The rearrangement joins TRBV5-1 to TRBJ2-1; no clear D. Germline values: CDR1 SGHRS, CDR2 YFSETQ. The CDR3 totals 15 residues. Trimming removed 7 bases from V and 6 bases from J, with 20 bases in between. This chain's CDR3 is CASGIARTSGNEQFF. The CDR3 nucleotides are TGCGCCAGCGGCATCGCGAGGACCTCGGGCAATGAGCAGTTCTTC.

CDR3 residues: CASSQAPRHTRNYTYEQYF. The CDR3 DNA is TGCGCCAGCAGCCAAGCCCCTCGGCACACACGAAACTATACCTACGAGCAGTACTTC. The V gene is TRBV4-1, the J gene TRBJ2-7; D gene ambiguous. V gave up 1 base and J gave up 2 bases, with 24 bases separating them. The germline V gene encodes CDR1 MGHRA and CDR2 YSYEKL. This CDR3 region has 19 residues.

The chain links TRBV7-9 to TRBJ2-6, with a tentative D call TRBD2 (6 bases). Germline CDR1 is SEHNR and CDR2 is FQNEAQ (reference sequence). V was shortened by 3 bases and J by 0 bases, with 12 bases between the two germline ends. This CDR3 comprises 17 residues. The CDR3 DNA reads as TGTGCCAGCAGCTTGAGTAGCGGACCCTCTGGGGCCAACGTCCTGACTTTC. Its translation: CASSLSSGPSGANVLTF.

The V call is TRBV27, the J call TRBJ1-1, with unresolved D. V was cut by 6 bases and J by 8 bases, with 10 bases left in between. CDR3 length: 11 amino acids. Germline values: CDR1 MNHEY, CDR2 SMNVEV (reference sequence). The CDR3 nucleotides read TGTGCCAGCAGGAACACTGGGGAAGCTTTCTTT. Protein product: CASRNTGEAFF.

The rearrangement links TRBV28 to TRBJ1-2; TRBD1 matches at 8 bases. Per the germline V gene, CDR1 is MDHEN and CDR2 is SYDVKM. V lost 4 bases, J lost 8 bases, and 12 bases stayed unmatched. This CDR3 is 15 amino acids long. DNA of the CDR3: TGTGCCAGCAGTTACATTTTACAGGGGGTGGGCGGCTACACCTTC. It codes for CASSYILQGVGGYTF.

The gene calls are TRBV5-6 and TRBJ2-7; D might be TRBD2 (10 bases). V dropped 4 bases and J dropped 7 bases, with 33 bases sitting between them. The germline gives CDR1 SGHDT, CDR2 YYEEEE. The CDR3 is made up of 19 amino acids. The DNA for the CDR3 is TGTGCCAGCAGCCCATTGGGGACAGGGATCCTAGCGGGAGTAGGGGAGCAGTACTTC. Amino acid sequence: CASSPLGTGILAGVGEQYF.

Only a few counts were recorded for this clone. V is TRBV10-2 and J is TRBJ2-7; 14 nucleotides line up with TRBD2. From germline, CDR1 is WSHSY and CDR2 SAAADI. The CDR3 is made up of 15 amino acids. V was pared by 8 bases and J by 7 bases, with 10 bases of the junction left unmatched. This CDR3 reads CASYGTSGSREEQYF. The CDR3 nucleotides read TGCGCCAGCTACGGGACTAGCGGGAGTCGGGAGGAGCAGTACTTC.

The V call is TRBV4-1, the J call TRBJ2-3; D is uncertain. The CDR3 contains 14 residues. In germline, CDR1 is MGHRA, CDR2 YSYEKL. With 1 base removed from V and 0 bases from J, the gap between germline ends came to 5 bases. This chain's CDR3 is CASSQGPSTDTQYF. In DNA form, the CDR3 reads TGCGCCAGCAGCCAAGGGCCGAGCACAGATACGCAGTATTTT.

The chain uses TRBV2 and TRBJ2-7; D might be TRBD2 (5 bases). Germline assignment: CDR1 SNHLY and CDR2 FYNNEI. The CDR3 has 14 amino acids. With 2 bases removed from V and 2 bases from J, the gap between germline ends came to 10 bases. As DNA, the CDR3 is TGTGCCAGCAGTGAAAGAGGGCAGGCCTACGAGCAGTACTTC. The encoded protein is CASSERGQAYEQYF.

The chain employs TRBV5-5 and TRBJ1-5; D ambiguous. The CDR3 length is 15 residues. V shed 0 bases and J shed 4 bases, with 11 bases lying between them. Germline lookup yields CDR1 SGHKS and CDR2 YYEKEE (reference sequence). The CDR3 nucleotides read TGTGCCAGCAGCTTGGCCCAGGCAGATAATCAGCCCCAGCATTTT. This translates into CASSLAQADNQPQHF.